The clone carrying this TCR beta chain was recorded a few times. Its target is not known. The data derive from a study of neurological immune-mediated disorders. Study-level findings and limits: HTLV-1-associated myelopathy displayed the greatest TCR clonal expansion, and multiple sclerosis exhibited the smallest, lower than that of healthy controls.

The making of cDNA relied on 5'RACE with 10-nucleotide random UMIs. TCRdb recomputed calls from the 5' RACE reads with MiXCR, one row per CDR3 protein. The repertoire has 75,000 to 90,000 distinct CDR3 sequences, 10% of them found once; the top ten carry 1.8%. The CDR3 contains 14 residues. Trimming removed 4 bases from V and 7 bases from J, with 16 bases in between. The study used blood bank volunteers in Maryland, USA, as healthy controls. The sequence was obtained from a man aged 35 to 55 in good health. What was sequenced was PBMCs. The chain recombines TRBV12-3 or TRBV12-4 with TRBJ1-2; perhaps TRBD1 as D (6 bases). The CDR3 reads CASSSGQRYSGYTF. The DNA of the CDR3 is TGTGCCAGCAGTTCCGGACAGCGCTATTCTGGCTACACCTTC.